Given below is one TCR beta chain in context. Antigen specificity is unknown. These data originate in a study of neoadjuvant anti-PD-1 for oral cavity cancer. Study summary: Nivolumab at 3 mg/kg was mostly given biweekly, three to four doses, pre-surgery.

Data came from immunoSEQ multiplex PCR; TCRdb stores just in-frame clones and leaves some out. The sample holds 14,000 or so clones, around three quarters seen once. Noted time point: after neoadjuvant nivolumab, at surgical resection. The patients had HPV-negative, locally advanced oral cavity squamous cell carcinoma. Notes on the study in general: Pretreatment Treg/Th17 ratio correlated inversely with post-treatment tumor clonality. TCR analyses covered only a few patients per response group.

With V trimmed by 1 base and J by 10 bases, 6 bases remained unmatched. CDR3 size: 14 residues. Germline CDR1 SGHRS, CDR2 YFSETQ. The input for sequencing was PBMCs, taken after nivolumab (anti-PD-1) treatment. The rearrangement links TRBV5-1 to TRBJ1-4; 8 bases map to TRBD1. The source of this sequence is a person aged 40 to 85 with oral cavity squamous cell carcinoma. The CDR3 spells CASSLRQGAGKLFF. CDR3 nucleotide sequence: TGCGCCAGCAGCTTGCGGCAGGGGGCTGGAAAACTGTTTTTT.